This TCR beta chain was retrieved from a study of CD8+CD57+ T cells in acquired aplastic anemia. Genomic DNA was employed as the template in profiling TCR beta VDJ and CDR3. TCRdb processed the reads anew with MiXCR; each CDR3 protein has one entry. The table shows approximately 98,000 distinct CDR3 sequences, with around 50% occurring only once. This clonotype was observed at least ten times. In germline, CDR1 is WNHNN, CDR2 SYGVQD (reference sequence). CDR3 length: 15 residues. V lost 6 bases and J lost 3; bases outside the gene matches: 7. V and J are TRBV10-1 and TRBJ1-3, with 8 bases that match TRBD1. Sample: sorted CD4+, CD8+, or CD8+CD57+ T cells (not recorded which) from PBMCs. This receptor was taken from a human donor in good health, serving as a control. The CDR3, as DNA: TGCGCCAGCAGACACAGGGGGAAGTATGGAAACACCATATATTTT. Translation gives CASRHRGKYGNTIYF.